The 3 T cell receptor beta chains below all came from one sample that was sequenced in a study of T cells after yellow fever vaccination. A single record per CDR3 protein comes from TCRdb applying MiXCR to the 5' RACE reads. The sample includes around 260,000 distinct CDR3 sequences, about 5.2% of them seen just once. The starting material was CD4+ T cells sorted from PBMCs, obtained on the day of the yellow fever booster vaccination. Every receptor here comes from a man younger than 30 who received the YFV17D yellow fever vaccine.

This clonotype has only a few counts. This chain connects TRBV20-1 to TRBJ2-1; perhaps TRBD2 as D (6 bases). The CDR3 totals 13 residues. Germline V CDR1 and CDR2: DFQATT, SNEGSKA (reference sequence). V lost 6 bases, J lost 8 bases, and 17 bases lay in between. The CDR3 sequence is CSAPTRGWDEQFF. The CDR3 DNA sequence: TGCAGTGCCCCAACCCGGGGGTGGGATGAGCAGTTCTTC.

The chain has TRBV10-2 and TRBJ1-5; D unresolved. Looked up from germline, CDR1 is WSHSY and CDR2 is SAAADI. This CDR3 is 13 amino acids long. Trimming shortened V by 10 bases and J by 6 bases, and 16 bases separated the two germline ends. The CDR3 coding sequence is TGCGCCACTTTGGGCCTAGGAGGTCAGCCCCAGCATTTT. It specifies CATLGLGGQPQHF.

J is TRBJ1-5 and V is TRBV3-1, with TRBD1 as a possible D gene (5 bases). The CDR3 consists of 15 residues. V dropped 2 bases and J dropped 0 bases, with 8 bases sitting between them. Germline lookup yields CDR1 LGHDT and CDR2 YNNKEL (reference sequence). CDR3: CASSQNGGSNQPQHF. The CDR3 DNA is TGTGCCAGCAGCCAAAACGGGGGTAGCAATCAGCCCCAGCATTTT.